The following is a TCR beta chain sequence with its context. What it recognizes is unknown. The V end was cut by 7 bases, the J end by 6 bases, with 16 bases between. The CDR3 sequence is 14 residues long. The germline gives CDR1 SNHLY, CDR2 FYNNEI. This entry is derived from a study of shared clonotypes between healthy human individuals. Study outcomes and limitations: Naive CD4 clonotypes overlapped across several donors at roughly 5.1%. Enrolling few donors narrowed the genetic and exposure-history diversity that was represented.

Each subset's genomic DNA was split evenly across several immunoSEQ plates. Roughly 30,000 T cell genomes (approximately 190 ng DNA) went into each sorted-subset replicate. TCRdb's copy holds only in-frame clones and misses some; the assay was immunoSEQ multiplex PCR. Among 1,400,000 or so clones listed, around 98.5% were seen once. This clonotype was obtained from a man aged 30 to 45 in good health. The sample taken for sequencing was naive CD4+ T cells sorted from blood. As for subset: CD45RA+ positively selected. The rearrangement links TRBV2 to TRBJ2-1; D may be TRBD1 or TRBD2 (5 bases each). CDR3 bases: TGTGCCAGCACTAAGCCCGGGGCTGGCAATGAGCAGTTCTTC. Translation: CASTKPGAGNEQFF.